This T cell receptor (beta chain) is drawn from a study of shared clonotypes between healthy human individuals. Concerning this clone: Its specificity is unknown.

Findings and limits, study-wide: Sequencing depth was predicted to influence how clonotypes are shared among donors. Clonotypes not shared had lower generation probabilities than those common to all four donors.

Trimming removed 2 bases from V and 6 bases from J, with 11 bases in between. The CDR3 runs to 13 residues. The V gene's germline CDR1 is SNHLY and CDR2 FYNNEI. Negatively enriched CD4+ T cells were divided by CD45RA into naive and memory. The assay ran at deep level. The method was immunoSEQ multiplex PCR; TCRdb's version includes in-frame clones alone and lacks a portion of them. The sample has about 1 million clones, about 76% seen once; the top ten hold approximately 1.5%. The V and J genes are TRBV2 and TRBJ2-7; D tentatively reads TRBD1 or TRBD2 (5 bases each). The sample comprised memory CD4+ T cells sorted from blood. The subset here: CD45RA-negative fraction. This sequence was found in a man aged 18 to 29 in good health. The CDR3 coding sequence is TGTGCCAGCAGTGAAATTAAAGGGACCGAGCAGTACTTC. It encodes CASSEIKGTEQYF.